One TCR beta chain is described in this entry. This entry is derived from a study of T cell clusters in autoimmune cytopenias. Study at large: Healthy control donors averaged around 55 years of age, with a median of nearly 60 years.

Some 34,000 genome equivalents of blood DNA were amplified for TRB. CDR1 and CDR2 (germline): MNHEY, SVGAGI. This CDR3 has 14 amino acids. TRB was amplified by touch-down multiplex PCR, primer pools A and B combined. TCRdb re-called the multiplex PCR reads and shows each CDR3 protein once, DNA omitted. The repertoire table contains under 7,000 distinct CDR3 sequences. These data were also reused for a study on T cell repertoires in aging, cancer and after chemotherapy. That work adds: Median generation probability rose over the chemotherapy interval in each cancer cohort, suggesting rebound thymic output.

Sequenced: peripheral blood. The source is a human donor in good health. V is TRBV6-5 and J is TRBJ2-7; checking the TCRdb D call of TRBD1 is not possible without DNA. CDR3 loop: CASGQGGSSYEQYF.